This T cell receptor (beta chain) was identified in a study of shared clonotypes between healthy human individuals. The donor population consisted of healthy HIV-negative adults with no recent acute infections or vaccinations. All of the donors resided in Nashville, Tennessee, and each was a Caucasian adult. V was cut by 2 bases and J by 5 bases, with 10 bases left in between. There are 13 residues in the CDR3. Germline V CDR1 and CDR2: MNHNY, SVGAGI (reference sequence). Running of the assay took place at deep level. The unsorted PBMC replicate PCRs were performed with 300 ng DNA, 32,000 or so T cell genomes. Using immunoSEQ multiplex PCR, the repertoire was profiled, and TCRdb retains in-frame clones only, with some absent. The table records about 480,000 clones, roughly 85% of them present only once.

The rearrangement joins TRBV6-6 to TRBJ2-7, with D perhaps TRBD1 or TRBD2 (5 bases each). The clonotype comes from a woman between 40 and 50 years old in good health. Some clones in this sample may be carry-over from other donors' samples. The sample taken for sequencing was PBMCs. The CDR3 DNA sequence: TGTGCCAGCAGTTACGAGGGGTTCGACGAGCAGTACTTC. It translates to CASSYEGFDEQYF.